What follows are 21 T cell receptor beta chains derived from one specimen sequenced in a study of blood T cell repertoires in COVID-19. Produced via immunoSEQ multiplex PCR; TCRdb's table is partial and in-frame only. This table holds 20,000 or so clones, 88% found once. Material for sequencing was peripheral blood. The receptors stem from a human donor in a cohort sampled during active COVID-19.

A few counts support this clone. J is TRBJ2-7 and V is TRBV12-3 or TRBV12-4; 8 bases are shared with TRBD1. The ends lost 5 bases at V and 5 bases at J; junction bases unmatched: 5. The CDR3 has 13 amino acids. For the CDR3, the DNA is TGTGCCAGCAGTCACGGACAGGGCCACGAGCAGTACTTC. Translated: CASSHGQGHEQYF.

The rearrangement uses TRBV6-6 and TRBJ2-1; 9 nucleotides agree with TRBD2. Germline V gives CDR1 MNHNY, CDR2 SVGAGI (reference sequence). J lost 2 bases, V lost 8 bases, and 7 bases had no gene match. The CDR3 consists of 15 residues. In DNA form, the CDR3 reads TGTGCCAGCTGCAGACTAGCGGAAACCTACAATGAGCAGTTCTTC. Translating it yields CASCRLAETYNEQFF.

The chain couples TRBV3-1 (or the pseudogene TRBV3-2) to TRBJ2-7, with D possibly TRBD2 on 6 matching bases. The CDR3 loop spans 15 amino acids. Germline V lookup: CDR1 LGHDT, CDR2 YNNKEL (reference sequence). Trimming stripped 4 bases from V and 2 bases from J, with 15 bases between. The CDR3 DNA is TGTGCCAGCAGCCCCCAGACTAGGGCACCCTACGAGCAGTACTTC. Translated, it gives CASSPQTRAPYEQYF.

The chain uses TRBV15 and TRBJ2-3, with 9 bases identical to TRBD1. With 4 bases clipped from V and 4 bases from J, the junction kept 12 bases outside the gene matches. The CDR3 length is 17 residues. Germline CDR1 LNHNV, CDR2 YYDKDF (reference sequence). Here the CDR3 DNA reads TGTGCCACCAGCAAGGGACAGGGATTTCAACGGGCAGATACGCAGTATTTT. It specifies CATSKGQGFQRADTQYF. The full variable domain, rest sourced from reference TRBV15 and TRBJ2-3, is DAMVIQNPRYQVTQFGKPVTLSCSQTLNHNVMYWYQQKSSQAPKLLFHYYDKDFNNEADTPDNFQSRRPNTSFCFLDIRSPGLGDTAMYLCATSKGQGFQRADTQYFGPGTRLTVL.

The chain combines TRBV18 with TRBJ1-1; D not certain. CDR1 KGHSH and CDR2 LQKENI come from the germline V gene. The CDR3 consists of 13 residues. V dropped 3 bases and J dropped 1 base, with 6 bases sitting between them. The CDR3 sequence is CASSPDKNTEAFF. CDR3 coding DNA: TGTGCCAGCTCACCCGACAAGAACACTGAAGCTTTCTTT.

The gene calls are TRBV6-1 and TRBJ2-6; tentatively, D is TRBD1 (5 bases). CDR1 MNHNS and CDR2 SASEGT come from the germline V gene. Trimming removed 2 bases at V and 2 bases at J, with 16 bases between. The CDR3 totals 18 residues. This CDR3 is CASSERRQGGAGANVLTF. The CDR3 nucleotides read TGTGCCAGCAGTGAACGGCGGCAGGGCGGCGCTGGGGCCAACGTCCTGACTTTC.

This sequence joins TRBV11-3 and TRBJ2-1, with 12 bases aligning to TRBD1. Germline-derived CDR1 and CDR2 are SGHNT and YENEEA. The CDR3 has 15 amino acids. V lost 3 bases, J lost 7 bases, and 4 bases stayed unmatched. DNA of the CDR3: TGTGCCAGCAGCTTTCGGGACAGGGGGCTGAATGAGCAGTTCTTC. It yields the protein CASSFRDRGLNEQFF.

This clone was seen just once. The chain carries TRBV20-1 and TRBJ2-1; D not resolved. In germline, CDR1 is DFQATT, CDR2 SNEGSKA (reference sequence). The CDR3 loop spans 15 amino acids. The ends were cut back, 3 bases at V and 0 bases at J, with 12 bases in the middle. Here the CDR3 reads CSASYTRSSYNEQFF. The CDR3 region has the DNA TGCAGTGCTAGTTATACCCGGAGCTCCTACAATGAGCAGTTCTTC.

The chain couples TRBV29-1 to TRBJ2-7, with 11 bases fitting TRBD1. With 6 bases clipped from V and 7 bases from J, the junction kept 11 bases outside the gene matches. The germline gives CDR1 SQVTM, CDR2 ANQGSEA. The CDR3 consists of 14 residues. The CDR3 is CSVDTGTGGQEQYF. CDR3 DNA sequence: TGCAGCGTCGATACCGGGACAGGGGGTCAAGAGCAGTACTTC.

In this sample, this clone turned up once. The chain recombines TRBV14 with TRBJ2-1, with 13 bases aligning to TRBD2. The length of the CDR3 is 14 residues. Germline V gene sequence: CDR1 SGHDN, CDR2 FVKESK. J lost 13 bases, V lost 4 bases, and 7 bases had no gene match. DNA of the CDR3: TGTGCCAGCAGCCCACGGACTAGCGGGAGTTTTCAGTTCTTC. Its translation is CASSPRTSGSFQFF.

V gene TRBV11-3 combines with J gene TRBJ2-1, with 7 bases identical to TRBD1. The CDR3 loop spans 17 amino acids. J lost 9 bases, V lost 5 bases, and 19 bases had no gene match. Germline V lookup: CDR1 SGHNT, CDR2 YENEEA. The CDR3 nucleotides read TGTGCCAGCAGCGAAGAGACAGGGTCCGCGGGCAACGCTGAGCAGTTCTTC. Translation gives CASSEETGSAGNAEQFF.

The chain combines TRBV2 with TRBJ1-5; 7 bases align to TRBD1. Germline loops: CDR1 SNHLY, CDR2 FYNNEI. V was pared by 1 base and J by 3 bases, with 3 bases of the junction left unmatched. This CDR3 has 15 amino acids. The CDR3 spells CASSEDRGFNQPQHF. The CDR3 coding sequence is TGTGCCAGCAGTGAAGACAGGGGATTCAATCAGCCCCAGCATTTT.

The genes are TRBV27 and TRBJ2-6; D may be TRBD2 (5 bases). There are 16 residues in the CDR3. The germline V gene has CDR1 MNHEY and CDR2 SMNVEV (reference sequence). The ends were cut back, 3 bases at V and 3 bases at J, with 12 bases in the middle. CDR3: CASSFVGSRGANVLTF. CDR3 bases: TGTGCCAGCAGTTTCGTTGGGAGTCGTGGGGCCAACGTCCTGACTTTC.

This sequence joins TRBV19 and TRBJ1-1; 7 bases fit TRBD1. The CDR3 is 12 amino acids. In germline, CDR1 is LNHDA, CDR2 SQIVND (reference sequence). After removal of 3 bases from V and 11 bases from J, the junction contained 6 bases not matched to a gene. The CDR3 DNA reads as TGTGCCAGTAGTATTAGAGACAGGGAGGCTTTCTTT. Translating it yields CASSIRDREAFF.

V usage is TRBV28 and J usage is TRBJ2-3; D gene unclear. Trimming took 6 bases from V and 3 from J, leaving 7 bases between them. Germline assignment: CDR1 MDHEN and CDR2 SYDVKM. The CDR3 is made up of 12 amino acids. This CDR3 reads CASSTPTDTQYF. The CDR3 DNA sequence: TGTGCCAGCAGCACACCGACAGATACGCAGTATTTT.

The chain combines TRBV3-1 (or the pseudogene TRBV3-2) with TRBJ2-1; weak D call: TRBD1 (5 bases). V was shortened by 4 bases and J by 6 bases, with 19 bases between the two germline ends. The CDR3 spans 16 residues. In germline, CDR1 is LGHDT, CDR2 YNNKEL (reference sequence). This CDR3 is CASSPKGPVWSNEQFF. The CDR3 DNA reads as TGTGCCAGCAGCCCCAAGGGGCCCGTGTGGTCCAATGAGCAGTTCTTC.

This rearrangement joins TRBV10-3 to TRBJ1-1; D not resolved. Looked up from germline, CDR1 is ENHRY and CDR2 is SYGVKD. The V and J ends lost 3 bases and 6 bases respectively, with 8 bases between them. This CDR3 comprises 12 residues. The CDR3 region is CAISDVLPEAFF. CDR3 DNA sequence: TGTGCCATCAGTGATGTACTGCCTGAAGCTTTCTTT.

The rearrangement uses TRBV2 and TRBJ2-7; 8 bases match TRBD2. The junction had 12 bases not matched to a gene; V was cut back by 6 bases and J by 5 bases. Looked up from germline, CDR1 is SNHLY and CDR2 is FYNNEI. The CDR3 length is 15 residues. CDR3 DNA: TGTGCCAGCAGAGAGGGACTAGGAGGTACCCACGAGCAGTACTTC. Amino acid sequence: CASREGLGGTHEQYF.

The J gene is TRBJ2-3, the V gene TRBV10-3; TRBD1 agrees at 9 bases. Germline CDR1 and CDR2: ENHRY and SYGVKD. The V gene end was trimmed by 5 bases and the J gene end by 3 bases; junction bases not matched to a gene: 9. CDR3 length: 16 amino acids. DNA for the CDR3: TGTGCCATCAGTTCGTCGGGACAGGGTAGGACAGATACGCAGTATTTT. Protein product: CAISSSGQGRTDTQYF.

The chain couples TRBV9 to TRBJ2-1; 9 bases line up with TRBD2. J gave up 12 bases and V 0 bases, and 7 bases lay outside the gene matches. Germline CDR1 and CDR2: SGDLS and YYNGEE. The CDR3 extends over 14 amino acids. This CDR3 reads CASSVVLNSGRQFF. As DNA, the CDR3 is TGTGCCAGCAGCGTAGTCTTAAATAGCGGGAGGCAGTTCTTC.

CDR3 protein: CSAGAAETQYF. The CDR3 bases are TGCAGCGCAGGGGCAGCAGAGACCCAGTACTTC. V is TRBV20-1 and J is TRBJ2-5; D might be TRBD1 (6 bases). This CDR3 region has 11 residues. The germline V gene encodes CDR1 DFQATT and CDR2 SNEGSKA (reference sequence).